This T cell receptor beta chain was retrieved from a study of T cells of healthy individuals. This clonotype was seen more than once but under ten times. The CDR3 sequence is 15 residues long. Trimming pared 6 bases from V and 2 bases from J, leaving 14 bases between. Germline CDR1 LNHNV, CDR2 YYDKDF (reference sequence). Each CDR3 protein is one row after TCRdb ran MiXCR on the 5' RACE reads. The sample records 55,000 to 65,000 distinct CDR3 sequences, around 15% being singletons. The chain couples TRBV15 to TRBJ2-1; TRBD1 or TRBD2 may be the D gene (5 bases each). This clonotype was obtained from a human donor in good health. The CDR3 region has the DNA TGTGCCACCAGTCCCGGGACGGACCCCTACAATGAGCAGTTCTTC. It yields the protein CATSPGTDPYNEQFF.